These T cell receptor beta chains were read from a single sample in a study of OX40 agonist ivuxolimab in advanced cancers. Generated by immunoSEQ multiplex PCR, the TCRdb table keeps only in-frame clones and is missing some. The sample contains around 78,000 clones, approximately 84% of which appear only once. The specimen comprised CD4+ or CD8+ T cells sorted from blood, sampled in a trial of the OX40 agonist ivuxolimab. The origin of the receptors is an adult with an advanced solid tumor such as melanoma, head and neck, liver or kidney cancer. Each CDR3 is given with its conserved first and last residue. D genes are given only for firm matches. Size is omitted from some rows. Given values are once, few, many or a class for expanded clones.

j_gene,abundance,d_gene,v_gene,CDR3nt,CDR3aa
TRBJ2-6,-,TRBD1,TRBV5-1,TGCGCCAGCAGCTTGGGACAGGGGGCGTCTGGGGCCAACGTCCTGACTTTC,CASSLGQGASGANVLTF
TRBJ1-1,-,-,TRBV7-8,TGTGCCAGCAGCTATGGGACGGCCGACACTGAAGCTTTCTTT,CASSYGTADTEAFF
TRBJ1-2,-,-,TRBV27,TGTGCCAGCAGTTTATCTCGACGCGGAGTTGGCTATGGCTACACCTTC,CASSLSRRGVGYGYTF
TRBJ2-1,-,-,TRBV7-2,TGTGCCAGCAGCCTAGGAGGGTCTTTTTCAAATGAGCAGTTCTTC,CASSLGGSFSNEQFF
TRBJ2-4,-,TRBD1,TRBV7-9,TGTGCCAGCAGCCAACGGACAGGGGGCAAAAACATTCAGTACTTC,CASSQRTGGKNIQYF
TRBJ2-7,-,TRBD1,TRBV7-8,TGTGCCAGCAGCTTATCGGCGACAGGGATAGACGAGCAGTACTTC,CASSLSATGIDEQYF
TRBJ1-2,-,-,TRBV6-6,TGTGCCATCAGCGATGGAGGACAGAATGGTGTAGATGGCTACACCTTC,CAISDGGQNGVDGYTF
TRBJ2-1,medium-sized,TRBD1,TRBV16,TGTGCCAGCACCTGGGACAGATCCTACAATGAGCAGTTCTTC,CASTWDRSYNEQFF
TRBJ1-1,-,-,TRBV5-6,TGTGCCAGCAGCTTGCCGGGACTCCTAAGTAAAGCTTTCTTT,CASSLPGLLSKAFF
TRBJ1-1,-,-,TRBV5-1,TGCGCCAGCAGCGGCCCAGGGAACACTGAAGCTTTCTTT,CASSGPGNTEAFF
TRBJ1-1,few,-,TRBV9,TGTGCCAGCAGCGTAGCTGGGGCCACTGAAGCTTTCTTT,CASSVAGATEAFF
TRBJ1-1,-,-,TRBV7-8,TGTGCCAGCAGCTTAGCTTTTACATCCACGATCACTGAAGCTTTCTTT,CASSLAFTSTITEAFF
TRBJ2-3,-,-,TRBV4-1,TGCGCCAGCAGCTCAGGTGGTCTGGCCACAGATACGCAGTATTTT,CASSSGGLATDTQYF
TRBJ1-1,-,TRBD1,TRBV5-1,TGCGCCAGCACCCCCAGGGGACAGGGCTACATGAACACTGAAGCTTTCTTT,CASTPRGQGYMNTEAFF
TRBJ2-5,-,TRBD2,TRBV5-4,TGTGCCAGCAGCACCCCCGGGACTAGCGCTACTTCCCCGAGGGAGACCCAGTACTTC,CASSTPGTSATSPRETQYF
TRBJ1-1,-,-,TRBV11-3,TGTGCCAGCAGCGTAGATGATTGGACGGAGAACACTGAAGCTTTCTTT,CASSVDDWTENTEAFF
TRBJ1-6,-,-,TRBV7-2,TGTGCCAGCAGCTTATCCGGTTCTTCACCCCTCCACTTT,CASSLSGSSPLHF
TRBJ1-3,-,-,TRBV19,TGTGCCAGTAGTATGAACAGGCAATCTGGAAACACCATATATTTT,CASSMNRQSGNTIYF
TRBJ1-2,-,-,TRBV6-5,TGTGCCAGCAGTTACTCGATGACGGAAAACTATGGCTACACCTTC,CASSYSMTENYGYTF
TRBJ2-5,-,TRBD2,TRBV30,TGTGCCTGGAGCCCCGGGGGGGGGCAAGAGACCCAGTACTTC,CAWSPGGGQETQYF
TRBJ1-3,-,-,TRBV2,TGTGCCAGCAGTGAGGACAGTAGCTCTGGAAACACCATATATTTT,CASSEDSSSGNTIYF
TRBJ2-7,few,-,TRBV6-1,TGTGCCAGCAGTCTGGGGGGACCCGGCGACGAGCAGTACTTC,CASSLGGPGDEQYF
TRBJ2-1,-,TRBD2,TRBV9,TGTGCCAGCAGCGTAGAGCCGCCTAGCGGTGGAAATGAGCAGTTCTTC,CASSVEPPSGGNEQFF
TRBJ1-2,-,TRBD1,TRBV2,TGTGCCAGCAGTGAACAGGGGGCCTATGGCTACACCTTC,CASSEQGAYGYTF
TRBJ1-4,once,TRBD1,TRBV5-8,TGTGCCAGCAGCTTGAGTTGGGACAGTAAAAATGAAAAACTGTTTTTT,CASSLSWDSKNEKLFF
TRBJ1-1,-,TRBD1,TRBV18,TGTGCCAGCTCACCATGGACAGGGGCGGACACTGAAGCTTTCTTT,CASSPWTGADTEAFF
TRBJ1-5,-,-,TRBV19,TGTGCCAGTAGACCGGCCGGGTCCTTTCATCAGCCCCAGCATTTT,CASRPAGSFHQPQHF